Presented here are 25 T cell receptor beta chains from one specimen sequenced in a study of cytomegalovirus exposure and HLA in healthy donors. In the PCR, 60 Vbeta and 13 Jbeta primers were used. Some clones are missing from TCRdb's copy, which holds only in-frame ones; the method was immunoSEQ multiplex PCR. This sample has roughly 170,000 clones, with approximately 81% found just once. Sequencing was carried out using PBMCs. The receptors derive from a male donor in good health and CMV-seronegative.

The rearrangement links TRBV10-3 to TRBJ1-4; 10 bases align to TRBD1. Germline V gives CDR1 ENHRY, CDR2 SYGVKD. CDR3 length: 16 residues. With V trimmed by 0 bases and J by 7 bases, 5 bases remained unmatched. CDR3 coding DNA: TGTGCCATCAGTGAGTCTTCGGGACAGGGGTCTGAAAAACTGTTTTTT. Protein: CAISESSGQGSEKLFF.

The V call is TRBV9, the J call TRBJ2-1; no definite D call. Trimming shortened V by 4 bases and J by 3 bases, and 8 bases separated the two germline ends. Germline V gives CDR1 SGDLS, CDR2 YYNGEE. The CDR3 length is 13 residues. In DNA form, the CDR3 reads TGTGCCAGCAGCAGGCTAGTCTACAATGAGCAGTTCTTC. Its translation: CASSRLVYNEQFF.

This chain connects TRBV19 to TRBJ1-2, with D possibly being TRBD1 (6 bases). The CDR3 consists of 12 residues. The germline V gene has CDR1 LNHDA and CDR2 SQIVND (reference sequence). V shed 5 bases and J shed 5 bases, with 9 bases lying between them. The chain's CDR3 is CASSPTGYGYTF. The CDR3, as DNA: TGTGCCAGTAGTCCAACAGGGTATGGCTACACCTTC.

The rearrangement joins TRBV6-1 to TRBJ1-2, with 7 bases lining up with TRBD1. Germline V CDR1 and CDR2: MNHNS, SASEGT. V lost 6 bases, J lost 14 bases, and 9 bases stayed unmatched. The CDR3 runs to 11 residues. The CDR3 bases are TGTGCCAGCAGCCGAACGGGACAGACTACCTTC. This translates into CASSRTGQTTF.

This chain joins TRBV11-2 and TRBJ2-5, with 9 bases lining up with TRBD2. With V trimmed by 2 bases and J by 13 bases, 8 bases remained unmatched. In germline, CDR1 is SGHAT, CDR2 FQNNGV. The CDR3 runs 13 residues. CDR3: CASSLLASGILYF. The CDR3 DNA reads as TGTGCCAGCAGCTTATTGGCTAGCGGGATTCTGTACTTC.

The V and J genes are TRBV7-8 and TRBJ1-4, with 10 nucleotides matching TRBD1. V lost 6 bases, J lost 11 bases, and 12 bases stayed unmatched. This CDR3 has 15 residues. The germline gives CDR1 SGHVS, CDR2 FQNEAQ. The CDR3 region is CASRQSGQGLEKLFF. Written as DNA, the CDR3 is TGTGCCAGCAGACAATCGGGACAGGGGCTGGAGAAACTGTTTTTT.

V usage is TRBV19 and J usage is TRBJ2-2; 7 bases agree with TRBD1. This CDR3 has 15 residues. The germline V gene has CDR1 LNHDA and CDR2 SQIVND (reference sequence). The V segment lost 11 bases and the J segment 0 bases; nucleotides outside the gene matches: 9. This CDR3 is CAVQTGLANTGELFF. The CDR3 bases are TGTGCCGTACAGACAGGGCTCGCGAACACCGGGGAGCTGTTTTTT.

The gene calls are TRBV10-3 and TRBJ1-2; D is unclear. With 0 bases removed from V and 6 bases from J, the gap between germline ends came to 17 bases. The germline gives CDR1 ENHRY, CDR2 SYGVKD. This CDR3 region has 16 residues. Written as DNA, the CDR3 is TGTGCCATCAGTGAGTCGAACCCCCCCCGGGTTAATGGCTACACCTTC. Its protein product is CAISESNPPRVNGYTF.

The chain joins TRBV11-1 to TRBJ2-1; D is ambiguous. Germline V lookup: CDR1 SGHAT, CDR2 FQDESV (reference sequence). Trimming pared 2 bases from V and 0 bases from J, leaving 11 bases between. The CDR3 spans 16 residues. The CDR3 protein is CASSLINPSSYNEQFF. The CDR3, as DNA: TGTGCCAGCAGCTTAATTAACCCCAGCTCCTACAATGAGCAGTTCTTC.

V is TRBV10-3 and J is TRBJ1-2; TRBD1 agrees at 9 bases. The CDR3 consists of 16 residues. CDR1 is ENHRY and CDR2 is SYGVKD in the germline V gene. The trim removed 6 bases at V and 0 bases at J, leaving 8 bases unmatched. Here the CDR3 reads CAISGDRVSTNYGYTF. The CDR3 DNA is TGTGCCATCAGCGGGGACAGGGTTAGCACTAACTATGGCTACACCTTC.

This clone occurred once. V and J are TRBV28 and TRBJ1-1; 8 bases are shared with TRBD1. The CDR3 has 15 amino acids. V trimming: 5 bases; J trimming: 0 bases; junction bases outside the gene matches: 5. Per germline, CDR1 MDHEN and CDR2 SYDVKM. The CDR3 is CASSLTGGMNTEAFF. The CDR3 DNA is TGTGCCAGCAGTCTCACAGGGGGAATGAACACTGAAGCTTTCTTT.

The chain joins TRBV4-1 to TRBJ2-7; no clear D gene. CDR1 and CDR2 (germline): MGHRA, YSYEKL. The V and J ends lost 5 bases and 4 bases respectively, with 18 bases between them. The CDR3 loop spans 15 amino acids. The chain's CDR3 is CASSRTQLRMYEQYF. The DNA of the CDR3 is TGCGCCAGCAGCAGAACCCAACTTCGAATGTACGAGCAGTACTTC.

The chain recombines TRBV19 with TRBJ2-7, with D perhaps TRBD2 (7 bases). There are 13 residues in the CDR3. From germline, CDR1 is LNHDA and CDR2 SQIVND (reference sequence). CDR3 loop: CAAARGGAEEQYF. CDR3 DNA sequence: TGTGCAGCCGCAAGGGGGGGGGCTGAGGAGCAGTACTTC.

The chain is built from TRBV19 and TRBJ2-1; D is perhaps TRBD2 (5 bases). V was clipped by 7 bases and J by 0 bases, with 13 bases between them. The CDR3 runs to 15 residues. Germline V gene sequence: CDR1 LNHDA, CDR2 SQIVND (reference sequence). This CDR3 is CASTLRGSSYNEQFF. CDR3 bases: TGTGCCAGTACCCTCCGAGGGAGCTCCTACAATGAGCAGTTCTTC.

This clone has a handful of counts. This rearrangement joins TRBV7-2 to TRBJ1-1, with no clear D. Germline V gene sequence: CDR1 SGHTA, CDR2 FQGNSA. V was clipped by 1 base and J by 1 base, with 7 bases between them. This CDR3 contains 14 residues. The DNA of the CDR3 is TGTGCCAGCAGCTTAGTACGGGGGAACACTGAAGCTTTCTTT. Translated: CASSLVRGNTEAFF.

The sample holds one count of this clone. This sequence joins TRBV5-1 and TRBJ2-3; 10 bases line up with TRBD2. Germline V gene data show CDR1 as SGHRS and CDR2 as YFSETQ. V shed 5 bases, J shed 2 bases, and the junction held 8 bases outside the gene matches. There are 16 residues in the CDR3. The chain's CDR3 is CASSSASGGITDTQYF. For the CDR3, the DNA is TGCGCCAGCAGTTCGGCTAGCGGGGGCATCACAGATACGCAGTATTTT.

About this clone: The identical CDR3 is also encoded by other nucleotide sequences in the sample. This chain links TRBV9 with TRBJ1-5; D is unclear. This CDR3 is 14 amino acids long. Deletions cut 0 bases from V and 2 bases from J, with 6 bases between. The germline CDR1 and CDR2 sequences are SGDLS and YYNGEE. The chain's CDR3 is CASSVEGGNQPQHF. The CDR3 DNA reads TGTGCCAGCAGCGTAGAGGGAGGCAATCAGCCCCAGCATTTT.

The rearrangement links TRBV10-2 to TRBJ1-5, with 8 bases identical to TRBD1. Germline assignment: CDR1 WSHSY and CDR2 SAAADI. CDR3 length: 16 residues. J lost 4 bases, V lost 6 bases, and 11 bases had no gene match. CDR3: CASRSPGQEENQPQHF. Here the CDR3 DNA reads TGCGCCAGCAGGTCACCGGGACAGGAGGAAAATCAGCCCCAGCATTTT.

The J gene is TRBJ2-3, the V gene TRBV7-9; TRBD2 matches at 7 bases. Trimming took 1 base from V and 4 from J; bases not matched to a gene: 5. CDR1 and CDR2 from the germline V gene are SEHNR and FQNEAQ (reference sequence). This CDR3 region has 15 residues. CDR3 bases: TGTGCCAGCAGCTTAGGAGATGGGGGGGCAGATACGCAGTATTTT. It yields the protein CASSLGDGGADTQYF.

The chain carries TRBV5-6 and TRBJ2-6; possibly TRBD1 for D (6 bases). The length of the CDR3 is 16 residues. Germline values: CDR1 SGHDT, CDR2 YYEEEE. Trimming left V 1 base short and J 4 bases short, with 12 bases between. The CDR3 sequence is CASSLSPGTGANVLTF. CDR3 in DNA: TGTGCCAGCAGCTTGTCCCCGGGGACAGGGGCCAACGTCCTGACTTTC.

The V and J genes are TRBV5-1 and TRBJ1-2; 7 bases match TRBD1. V trimming: 0 bases; J trimming: 4 bases; junction bases outside the gene matches: 6. CDR3 length: 15 residues. The germline V gene has CDR1 SGHRS and CDR2 YFSETQ. Here the CDR3 reads CASSLVRTGAYGYTF. CDR3 coding DNA: TGCGCCAGCAGCTTGGTGCGTACAGGGGCCTATGGCTACACCTTC.

This chain links TRBV7-3 with TRBJ1-2; D remains unclear. This CDR3 contains 11 residues. Germline CDR1 reads SGHTA; CDR2 reads FQGTGA. The germline V and J ends were trimmed by 8 bases and 4 bases, with 8 bases remaining between them. The CDR3 DNA is TGTGCCAGCGGTACGGGCTATGGCTACACCTTC. It yields the protein CASGTGYGYTF.

The chain joins TRBV7-2 to TRBJ2-7; no clear D. This CDR3 is 11 amino acids long. CDR1 and CDR2 (germline): SGHTA, FQGNSA. Trimming pared 4 bases from V and 3 bases from J, leaving 4 bases between. In nucleotides, the CDR3 is TGTGCCAGCAGCTCCTTCTACGAGCAGTACTTC. Translation gives CASSSFYEQYF.

The CDR3 loop is CASSPGHSTVETQYF. CDR3 DNA: TGTGCCAGCAGCCCCGGACACAGTACAGTTGAGACCCAGTACTTC. The rearrangement joins TRBV5-5 to TRBJ2-5, with D maybe TRBD1 (5 bases). The CDR3 totals 15 residues. The ends were cut back, 4 bases at V and 5 bases at J, with 18 bases in the middle. The germline gives CDR1 SGHKS, CDR2 YYEKEE (reference sequence). Full variable domain (rest looked up from reference TRBV5-5 and TRBJ2-5): DAGVTQSPTHLIKTRGQQVTLRCSPISGHKSVSWYQQVLGQGPQFIFQYYEKEERGRGNFPDRFSARQFPNYSSELNVNALLLGDSALYLCASSPGHSTVETQYFGPGTRLLVL.

The V call is TRBV18, the J call TRBJ1-3; D ambiguous. Trimming stripped 2 bases from V and 4 bases from J, with 6 bases between. This CDR3 has 13 residues. Germline values: CDR1 KGHSH, CDR2 LQKENI. Written as DNA, the CDR3 is TGTGCCAGCTCACCATCCAGGGGAAACACCATATATTTT. Translating gives CASSPSRGNTIYF.